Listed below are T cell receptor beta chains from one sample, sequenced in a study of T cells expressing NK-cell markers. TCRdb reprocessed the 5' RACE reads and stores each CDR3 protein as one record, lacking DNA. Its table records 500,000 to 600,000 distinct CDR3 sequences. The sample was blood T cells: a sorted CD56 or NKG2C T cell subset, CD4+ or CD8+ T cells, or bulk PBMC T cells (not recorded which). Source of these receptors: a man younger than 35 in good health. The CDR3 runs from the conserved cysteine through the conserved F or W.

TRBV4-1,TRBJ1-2,CASSQAQGQGRGYTF
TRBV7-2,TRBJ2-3,CASSLGRGSDTQYF
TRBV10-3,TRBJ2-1,CAISISRPPDEQFF
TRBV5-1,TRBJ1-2,CASSRDSSSYGYTF
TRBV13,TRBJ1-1,CASSSPDRGMKNTEAFF
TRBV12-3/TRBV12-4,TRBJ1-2,CASSRTSNYGYTF
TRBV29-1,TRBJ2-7,CSVGQGFEQYF
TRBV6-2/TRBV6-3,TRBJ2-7,CASRWRGQGRRYEQYF
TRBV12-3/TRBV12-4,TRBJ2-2,CASSLKGGQGSAGELFF
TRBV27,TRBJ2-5,CASSLTGKQETQYF
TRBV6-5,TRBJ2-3,CATLKAGEFSTDTQYF
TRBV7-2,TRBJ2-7,CASSSTLLESTYEQYF
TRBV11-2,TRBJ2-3,CASSYPGWGIASTDTQYF
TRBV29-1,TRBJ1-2,CSATTTEGYGYTF
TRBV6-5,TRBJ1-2,CASSYSAENYGYTF
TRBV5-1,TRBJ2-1,CASSPMRGDEQFF
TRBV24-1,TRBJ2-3,CATSDPGGTSTDTQYF
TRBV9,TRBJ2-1,CASSASGVNDEQFF
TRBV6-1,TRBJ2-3,CASSDRTGSTDTQYF
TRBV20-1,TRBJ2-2,CSVPRLVGGTGIGELFF
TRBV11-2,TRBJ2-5,CASSLDPGETQYF
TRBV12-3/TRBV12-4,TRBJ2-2,CASSLDGINGELFF
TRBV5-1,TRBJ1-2,CASSLNQGLGYTF
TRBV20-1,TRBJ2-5,CSASLPEVLVETQYF
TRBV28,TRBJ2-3,CASSFGAGVTDTQYF
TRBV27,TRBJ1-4,CASTRQGRGEKLFF
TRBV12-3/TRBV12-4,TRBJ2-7,CASSPLMTGWRSYEQYF
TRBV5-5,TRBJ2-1,CASSTSSGSIHEQFF
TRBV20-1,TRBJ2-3,CSAPPRTGGTDTQYF
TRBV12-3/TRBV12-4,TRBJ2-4,CASSAWTGGPSKNIQYF
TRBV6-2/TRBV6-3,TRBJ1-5,CASSYSRRDRVSNQPQHF
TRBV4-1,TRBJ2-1,CASSQEWGALYNEQFF